One and the same sample provided the 29 T cell receptor beta chains below, sequenced in a study of shared clonotypes between healthy human individuals. This table comes from immunoSEQ multiplex PCR, and its TCRdb copy is limited to in-frame clones, with some not included. The sample shows under 600,000 clones, almost 97% of them seen only once. Material for sequencing was naive CD4+ T cells sorted from blood. Documented subset: CD45RA+ positively selected. All receptors come from a woman aged 30 to 39 in good health.

This clone was picked up one time. This chain links TRBV10-2 with TRBJ2-4; D possibly corresponds to TRBD2 (5 bases). V gave up 3 bases and J gave up 0 bases, with 15 bases separating them. The CDR3 has 17 residues. The germline V gene encodes CDR1 WSHSY and CDR2 SAAADI. CDR3 sequence: CASSDPRPAGAKNIQYF. The CDR3 DNA reads TGCGCCAGCAGTGATCCCCGCCCGGCGGGAGCCAAAAACATTCAGTACTTC.

Concerning this clone itself: This is likely a read error, given that the CDR3 carries no conserved phenylalanine or tryptophan at its end. The genes are TRBV6-6 and TRBJ2-7; D uncertain. The CDR3 is 14 amino acids. V was cut by 7 bases and J by 5 bases, with 18 bases left in between. Germline values: CDR1 MNHNY, CDR2 SVGAGI (reference sequence). CDR3 residues: CASTPSLGINEQYL. In nucleotides, the CDR3 is TGTGCCAGCACCCCATCTTTAGGGATAAACGAGCAGTACCTC.

The rearrangement uses TRBV4-1 and TRBJ1-6; D is undetermined. The CDR3 is 15 residues long. V was shortened by 2 bases and J by 9 bases, with 14 bases between the two germline ends. The germline gives CDR1 MGHRA, CDR2 YSYEKL. The CDR3 reads CASSQKATEGSPLHF. The CDR3 DNA reads TGCGCCAGCAGCCAAAAAGCCACAGAGGGTTCACCCCTCCACTTT.

This chain uses TRBV7-8 with TRBJ1-1; no reliable D call. Per germline, CDR1 SGHVS and CDR2 FQNEAQ. This CDR3 is built from 13 residues. V was shortened by 2 bases and J by 6 bases, with 10 bases between the two germline ends. CDR3 residues: CASSLIRAPEAFF. For the CDR3, the DNA is TGTGCCAGCAGCTTAATTCGGGCCCCTGAAGCTTTCTTT.

The chain combines TRBV30 with TRBJ2-5, with TRBD2 matching 7 bases. From germline, CDR1 is GTSNPN and CDR2 SVGIG (reference sequence). J gave up 5 bases and V 2 bases, and 5 bases lay outside the gene matches. The CDR3 runs 13 residues. CDR3 bases: TGTGCCTGGAGTAGCGGGACCCTCGAGACCCAGTACTTC. Residues: CAWSSGTLETQYF.

This sequence joins TRBV2 and TRBJ1-1, with D perhaps matching TRBD1 (6 bases). The CDR3 contains 13 residues. V gave up 4 bases and J gave up 5 bases, with 11 bases separating them. In germline, CDR1 is SNHLY, CDR2 FYNNEI. Here the CDR3 reads CASSGGQRTEAFF. DNA of the CDR3: TGTGCCAGCAGTGGGGGACAAAGGACTGAAGCTTTCTTT.

This clone was counted once. V gene TRBV10-2 combines with J gene TRBJ2-3; TRBD2 matches at 8 bases. This CDR3 has 16 residues. The V segment lost 6 bases and the J segment 2 bases; nucleotides outside the gene matches: 10. Germline assignment: CDR1 WSHSY and CDR2 SAAADI. CDR3 in amino acids: CASRTGGVNYTDTQYF. For the CDR3, the DNA is TGCGCCAGCAGAACCGGGGGGGTAAATTACACAGATACGCAGTATTTT.

This chain links TRBV28 with TRBJ2-2; unclear D gene. The germline V gene encodes CDR1 MDHEN and CDR2 SYDVKM. Trimming stripped 2 bases from V and 6 bases from J, with 7 bases between. The CDR3 consists of 13 residues. CDR3 nucleotides: TGTGCCAGCAGTTTACCCATATCCGGGGAGCTGTTTTTT. This translates into CASSLPISGELFF.

The rearrangement uses TRBV18 and TRBJ1-3, with 9 bases that match TRBD1. Per germline, CDR1 KGHSH and CDR2 LQKENI. V was pared by 3 bases and J by 4 bases, with 4 bases of the junction left unmatched. This CDR3 contains 15 residues. This CDR3 is CASSPGTGSGNTIYF. Written as DNA, the CDR3 is TGTGCCAGCTCACCGGGGACAGGGAGCGGAAACACCATATATTTT.

The V and J genes are TRBV5-4 and TRBJ2-2; TRBD1 matches 9 bases. The CDR3 covers 16 residues. J lost 6 bases, V lost 4 bases, and 10 bases had no gene match. Germline V CDR1 and CDR2: SGHNT, YYREEE (reference sequence). The CDR3 DNA reads TGTGCCAGCAGCCCCCTGGGACAGGGTCCCGCCGGGGAGCTGTTTTTT. Encoded protein: CASSPLGQGPAGELFF.

The chain links TRBV19 to TRBJ2-2; D gene unclear. Germline V gene data show CDR1 as LNHDA and CDR2 as SQIVND (reference sequence). V lost 1 base and J 1 base, leaving 4 bases between the germline ends. The CDR3 has 14 amino acids. The CDR3: CASSIGRNTGELFF. As DNA, the CDR3 is TGTGCCAGTAGTATAGGGAGGAACACCGGGGAGCTGTTTTTT.

The chain uses TRBV28 and TRBJ2-1; possible D gene TRBD2, 6 bases. The CDR3 is 15 residues long. V was shortened by 6 bases and J by 10 bases, with 22 bases between the two germline ends. CDR1 and CDR2 from the germline V gene are MDHEN and SYDVKM. The CDR3 region is CASSGAGPTPREQFF. The DNA for the CDR3 is TGTGCCAGCAGCGGTGCGGGACCTACCCCCAGAGAGCAGTTCTTC.

The chain joins TRBV7-9 to TRBJ1-1; D is uncertain. This CDR3 contains 14 residues. Germline assignment: CDR1 SEHNR and CDR2 FQNEAQ (reference sequence). With 7 bases removed from V and 6 bases from J, the gap between germline ends came to 18 bases. DNA for the CDR3: TGTGCCAGCACCAACTACCGGGGTTTCTCTGAAGCTTTCTTT. Protein: CASTNYRGFSEAFF. The whole variable domain, remainder taken from reference TRBV7-9 and TRBJ1-1, is DTGVSQNPRHKITKRGQNVTFRCDPISEHNRLYWYRQTLGQGPEFLTYFQNEAQLEKSRLLSDRFSAERPKGSFSTLEIQRTEQGDSAMYLCASTNYRGFSEAFFGQGTRLTVV.

The chain uses TRBV5-1 and TRBJ2-7, with a tentative D call TRBD2 (6 bases). The CDR3 contains 13 residues. The V and J ends lost 4 bases and 6 bases respectively, with 14 bases between them. Germline V lookup: CDR1 SGHRS, CDR2 YFSETQ. CDR3 region: CASSPGGVGEQYF. Here the CDR3 DNA reads TGCGCCAGCAGCCCCGGCGGGGTTGGCGAGCAGTACTTC.

CDR3 loop: CASSGRLVSYEQYF. CDR3 coding DNA: TGCGCCAGCAGCGGTCGGTTGGTCAGCTACGAGCAGTACTTC. The rearrangement uses TRBV4-1 and TRBJ2-5; D call uncertain. The end of the DNA aligns better with TRBJ2-7, so the J call may be wrong. From germline, CDR1 is MGHRA and CDR2 YSYEKL. This CDR3 has 14 amino acids.

The chain employs TRBV27 and TRBJ2-7; 9 positions agree with TRBD1. Germline CDR1 MNHEY, CDR2 SMNVEV (reference sequence). With V trimmed by 2 bases and J by 5 bases, 7 bases remained unmatched. The CDR3 is 15 residues long. CDR3 DNA sequence: TGTGCCAGCAGTTTAAGGGACAGGGTAAGGAACGAGCAGTACTTC. Encoded protein: CASSLRDRVRNEQYF.

The chain recombines TRBV4-1 with TRBJ1-6; D possibly corresponds to TRBD1 (6 bases). Germline V gene data show CDR1 as MGHRA and CDR2 as YSYEKL. The V and J ends lost 3 bases and 9 bases respectively, with 12 bases between them. The CDR3 is 14 residues long. The CDR3: CASSHGGPGSPLHF. The CDR3 bases are TGCGCCAGCAGCCATGGGGGCCCGGGTTCACCCCTCCACTTT.

Points on this clone: The sample carries other DNA sequences with the same CDR3. The J gene is TRBJ2-7, the V gene TRBV6-6, with D perhaps matching TRBD2 (5 bases). V shed 2 bases and J shed 4 bases, with 15 bases lying between them. Per germline, CDR1 MNHNY and CDR2 SVGAGI (reference sequence). The CDR3 is 15 amino acids. The CDR3 is CASSYSGTGGYEQYF. CDR3 sequence (DNA): TGTGCCAGCAGTTACAGTGGTACCGGAGGTTACGAGCAGTACTTC.

This chain links TRBV7-9 with TRBJ2-7; 12 bases are shared with TRBD2. CDR1 and CDR2 from the germline V gene are SEHNR and FQNEAQ (reference sequence). V dropped 3 bases and J dropped 3; count of bases not matched to a gene: 0. CDR3 length: 14 amino acids. CDR3: CASSLGLAGYEQYF. CDR3 sequence (DNA): TGTGCCAGCAGCTTGGGACTAGCGGGCTACGAGCAGTACTTC.

The rearrangement uses TRBV7-2 and TRBJ2-7; D is perhaps TRBD2 (6 bases). This CDR3 contains 14 residues. Looked up from germline, CDR1 is SGHTA and CDR2 is FQGNSA. V shed 6 bases and J shed 2 bases, with 14 bases lying between them. Here the CDR3 reads CASRSGGLPYEQYF. The CDR3 DNA follows: TGTGCCAGCAGATCCGGGGGACTGCCCTACGAGCAGTACTTC.

This sequence joins TRBV7-9 and TRBJ2-7; the D is unclear. The CDR3 totals 13 residues. Germline CDR1 SEHNR, CDR2 FQNEAQ (reference sequence). The germline V and J ends were trimmed by 1 base and 7 bases, with 11 bases remaining between them. This CDR3 is CASSLVYTQEQYF. The CDR3 nucleotides are TGTGCCAGCAGCTTAGTTTATACTCAAGAGCAGTACTTC.

Of note for this clone: In the same sample, other DNA sequences code for this CDR3. V and J are TRBV11-2 and TRBJ2-2; D gene unclear. V was shortened by 3 bases and J by 6 bases, with 5 bases between the two germline ends. This CDR3 region has 12 residues. Germline V gene lookup returns CDR1 SGHAT and CDR2 FQNNGV. CDR3 amino acids: CASSFGAGELFF. The CDR3 DNA reads as TGTGCCAGCAGCTTTGGGGCCGGGGAGCTGTTTTTT.

The chain joins TRBV10-3 to TRBJ2-5, with 7 bases fitting TRBD1. Trimming cost V 4 bases and J 5 bases; bases outside gene matches: 7. The CDR3 runs 14 residues. Germline CDR1 reads ENHRY; CDR2 reads SYGVKD. This chain's CDR3 is CAISAGTDGETQYF. CDR3 DNA sequence: TGTGCCATCAGTGCAGGGACAGATGGGGAGACCCAGTACTTC.

V and J are TRBV5-1 and TRBJ2-1; 10 nucleotides line up with TRBD2. CDR3 size: 19 residues. Losses at the gene ends were 1 base for V and 6 bases for J; bases not matched to a gene: 16. CDR1 is SGHRS and CDR2 is YFSETQ in the germline V gene. The CDR3 coding sequence is TGCGCCAGCAGCTTGCCTACTAGCGGGAAAATCGGTCCGGGCAATGAGCAGTTCTTC. Residues: CASSLPTSGKIGPGNEQFF.

The table lists this clone with a count of one. This chain links TRBV5-6 with TRBJ2-2; no definite D call. This CDR3 has 14 amino acids. The V gene lost 4 bases and the J gene lost 3 bases, with 10 bases spanning the gap. Germline values: CDR1 SGHDT, CDR2 YYEEEE. The CDR3 protein is CASSVRQYTGELFF. The CDR3 DNA follows: TGTGCCAGCAGCGTCCGTCAATACACCGGGGAGCTGTTTTTT.

V gene TRBV4-1 combines with J gene TRBJ2-5; weak D call: TRBD1 (5 bases). The CDR3 sequence is 16 residues long. In germline, CDR1 is MGHRA, CDR2 YSYEKL. V gave up 0 bases and J gave up 5 bases, with 16 bases separating them. Here the CDR3 DNA reads TGCGCCAGCAGCCAAGATACCCAGGGTCCCCTGGAGACCCAGTACTTC. This gives the protein CASSQDTQGPLETQYF.

The chain recombines TRBV28 with TRBJ2-1; a possible D gene is TRBD2 (6 bases). The CDR3 runs 12 residues. Per the germline V gene, CDR1 is MDHEN and CDR2 is SYDVKM. The V gene lost 10 bases and the J gene lost 13 bases, with 20 bases spanning the gap. Written as DNA, the CDR3 is TGTGCCACCCCAACCCCAACGGGGGTTCAGTTCTTC. Residues: CATPTPTGVQFF.

Only one count was recorded for this clone. V and J are TRBV10-3 and TRBJ1-1; possible D gene TRBD1, 6 bases. V lost 6 bases and J 2 bases, leaving 16 bases between the germline ends. CDR3 size: 15 residues. CDR1 ENHRY and CDR2 SYGVKD come from the germline V gene. CDR3 sequence: CAIRRSQGINTEAFF. The DNA for the CDR3 is TGTGCCATCAGGCGCTCCCAGGGGATAAACACTGAAGCTTTCTTT.

The chain combines TRBV2 with TRBJ2-5; 7 bases are shared with TRBD2. With V trimmed by 2 bases and J by 5 bases, 5 bases remained unmatched. Per the germline V gene, CDR1 is SNHLY and CDR2 is FYNNEI. The CDR3 is made up of 14 amino acids. The CDR3 DNA reads as TGTGCCAGCAGTGAACTCCGGACTAGGGAGACCCAGTACTTC. Its protein product is CASSELRTRETQYF.